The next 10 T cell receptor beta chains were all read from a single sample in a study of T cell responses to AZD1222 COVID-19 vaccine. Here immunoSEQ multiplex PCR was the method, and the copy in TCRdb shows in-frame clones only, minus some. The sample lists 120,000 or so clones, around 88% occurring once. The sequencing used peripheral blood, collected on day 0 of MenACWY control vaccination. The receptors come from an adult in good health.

The CDR3 DNA sequence: TGTGCCAGCAGGGGAACCGGGACTAGCAAAAACATTCAGTACTTC. It is translated as CASRGTGTSKNIQYF. The chain links TRBV6-5 to TRBJ2-4, with 8 nucleotides matching TRBD2. V was clipped by 6 bases and J by 3 bases; unmatched bases: 7. Germline V gene data show CDR1 as MNHEY and CDR2 as SVGAGI. The CDR3 loop spans 15 amino acids.

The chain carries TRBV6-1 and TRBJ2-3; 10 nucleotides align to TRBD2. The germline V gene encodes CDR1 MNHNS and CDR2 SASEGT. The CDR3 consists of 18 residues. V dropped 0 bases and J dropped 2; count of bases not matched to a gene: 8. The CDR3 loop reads CASSEAGGLASYTDTQYF. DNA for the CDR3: TGTGCCAGCAGTGAAGCAGGGGGACTAGCGAGCTACACAGATACGCAGTATTTT.

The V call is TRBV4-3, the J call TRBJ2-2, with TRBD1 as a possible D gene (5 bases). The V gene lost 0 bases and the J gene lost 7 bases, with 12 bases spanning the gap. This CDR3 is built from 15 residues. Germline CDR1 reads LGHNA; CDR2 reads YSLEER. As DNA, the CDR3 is TGCGCCAGCAGCCAAGAGGGGCAGACCCTCGGGGAGCTGTTTTTT. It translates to CASSQEGQTLGELFF.

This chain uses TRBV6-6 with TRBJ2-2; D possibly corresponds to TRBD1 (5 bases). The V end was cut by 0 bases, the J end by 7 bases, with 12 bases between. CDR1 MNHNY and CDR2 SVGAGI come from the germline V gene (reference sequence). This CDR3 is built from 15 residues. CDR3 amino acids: CASSYSQTVSGELFF. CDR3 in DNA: TGTGCCAGCAGTTACTCCCAGACAGTCAGCGGGGAGCTGTTTTTT.

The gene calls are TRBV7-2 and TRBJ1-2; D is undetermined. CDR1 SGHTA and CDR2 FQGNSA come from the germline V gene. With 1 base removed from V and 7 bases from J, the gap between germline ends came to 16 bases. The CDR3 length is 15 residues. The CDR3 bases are TGTGCCAGCAGCTTAGATGTTTGGACCCTCGGTGGCTACACCTTC. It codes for CASSLDVWTLGGYTF.

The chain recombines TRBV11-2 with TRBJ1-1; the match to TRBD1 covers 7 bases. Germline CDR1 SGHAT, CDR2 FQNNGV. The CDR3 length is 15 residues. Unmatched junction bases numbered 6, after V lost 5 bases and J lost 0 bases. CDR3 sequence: CASSQKTGMNTEAFF. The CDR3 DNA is TGTGCCAGCAGCCAGAAGACAGGGATGAACACTGAAGCTTTCTTT.

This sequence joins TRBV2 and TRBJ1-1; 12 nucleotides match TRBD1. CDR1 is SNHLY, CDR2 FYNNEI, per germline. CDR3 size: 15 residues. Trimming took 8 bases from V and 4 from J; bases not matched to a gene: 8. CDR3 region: CASGGQGAGVTEAFF. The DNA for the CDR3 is TGTGCCAGCGGGGGACAGGGGGCGGGAGTCACTGAAGCTTTCTTT. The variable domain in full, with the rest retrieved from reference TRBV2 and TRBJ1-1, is EPEVTQTPSHQVTQMGQEVILRCVPISNHLYFYWYRQILGQKVEFLVSFYNNEISEKSEIFDDQFSVERPDGSNFTLKIRSTKLEDSAMYFCASGGQGAGVTEAFFGQGTRLTVV.

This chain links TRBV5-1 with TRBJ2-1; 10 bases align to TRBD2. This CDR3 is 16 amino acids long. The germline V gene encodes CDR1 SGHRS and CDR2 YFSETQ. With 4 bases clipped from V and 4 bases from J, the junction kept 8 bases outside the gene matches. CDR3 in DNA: TGCGCCAGCAGCCCACCTACTAGCGGGATTTACAATGAGCAGTTCTTC. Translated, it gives CASSPPTSGIYNEQFF.

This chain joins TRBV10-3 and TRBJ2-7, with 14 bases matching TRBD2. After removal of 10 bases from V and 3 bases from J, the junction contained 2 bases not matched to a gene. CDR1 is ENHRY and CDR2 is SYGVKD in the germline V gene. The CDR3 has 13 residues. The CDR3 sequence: CATGTSGSYEQYF. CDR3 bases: TGTGCCACCGGGACTAGCGGGAGCTACGAGCAGTACTTC.

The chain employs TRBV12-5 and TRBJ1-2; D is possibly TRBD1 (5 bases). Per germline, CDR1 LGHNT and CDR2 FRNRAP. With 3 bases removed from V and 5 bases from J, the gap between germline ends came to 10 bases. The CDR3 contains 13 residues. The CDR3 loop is CASGFWQGYGYTF. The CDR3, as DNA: TGTGCTAGTGGTTTTTGGCAGGGATATGGCTACACCTTC.